Listed below are T cell receptor beta chains from one sample, sequenced in a study of beta chain features in type 1 diabetes. Repertoires were generated with immunoSEQ multiplex PCR, while TCRdb's copy carries only in-frame clones and drops some. Of over 100,000 clones in the sample, approximately 16% were seen once. The source material was central memory CD4+ T cells from blood. These receptors all stem from a man under 40 with type 1 diabetes. The CDR3 runs from the conserved cysteine through the conserved F or W.

v_gene: TRBV18; CDR3aa: CASSPDMGNTIYF
v_gene: TRBV30; CDR3aa: CAWSVGRPGGYGYTF
v_gene: TRBV5-1; CDR3aa: CASSLVISGANVLAF
v_gene: TRBV7-2; CDR3aa: CASTTGWDNSYEQYF
v_gene: TRBV9; CDR3aa: CASSGAGLAGELFF
v_gene: TRBV7-2; CDR3aa: CASSLDFQGAQDGYTF
v_gene: TRBV30; CDR3aa: CAWTYPGALTGYGYTF
v_gene: TRBV7-9; CDR3aa: CASSEVMENEKLFF
v_gene: TRBV29-1; CDR3aa: CSVASGAGYNEQFF
v_gene: TRBV28; CDR3aa: CASRNRGSNNEQFF
v_gene: TRBV25-1; CDR3aa: CASSERDGSYNSPLHF
v_gene: TRBV7-9; CDR3aa: CASSSWGQAKQETQYF
v_gene: TRBV5-4; CDR3aa: CASSLGRDGDTDTQYF
v_gene: TRBV29-1; CDR3aa: CSVGSNLKNIQYF
v_gene: TRBV28; CDR3aa: CASSAREEQYF
v_gene: TRBV7-8; CDR3aa: CASSPMTSGGTGYPDTQYF
v_gene: TRBV18; CDR3aa: CASSEGPGLGLEQFF
v_gene: TRBV30; CDR3aa: CAWSEGNTDTQYF
v_gene: TRBV25-1; CDR3aa: CASSDKNSPLHF
v_gene: TRBV7-2; CDR3aa: CASSGTSGGQDTQYF
v_gene: TRBV10-1; CDR3aa: CASSEWLAGGQFF
v_gene: TRBV29-1; CDR3aa: CSNERVGGSQPQHF
v_gene: TRBV13; CDR3aa: CASSREVTNYNEQFF
v_gene: TRBV7-2; CDR3aa: CASSTLRQGLYEQYF
v_gene: TRBV5-1; CDR3aa: CASSTAGAGNTIYF
v_gene: TRBV7-8; CDR3aa: CASSFLIGQTQETQYF
v_gene: TRBV29-1; CDR3aa: CSVETQGNGYTF
v_gene: TRBV27; CDR3aa: CASSPRQGSRGYTF
v_gene: TRBV28; CDR3aa: CASSSLRGAGTQYF
v_gene: TRBV4-2; CDR3aa: CASSQDKDRYYGYTF
v_gene: TRBV30; CDR3aa: CAWSSGGQPQHF
v_gene: TRBV7-8; CDR3aa: CASSRQGVWGGELFF
v_gene: TRBV19; CDR3aa: CATAGAPYGYTF
v_gene: TRBV4-2; CDR3aa: CASSQGHTDTQYF
v_gene: TRBV28; CDR3aa: CATTVWDEQYF
v_gene: TRBV4-2; CDR3aa: CASSQLLQTGGADTQYF
v_gene: TRBV30; CDR3aa: CACAPGQGNSPLHF
v_gene: TRBV2; CDR3aa: CASRGDYNEQFF
v_gene: TRBV23-1; CDR3aa: CASSQWGASGEKLFF
v_gene: TRBV6-5; CDR3aa: CASSFRPNYGYTF
v_gene: TRBV7-8; CDR3aa: CASSWTDTQYF
v_gene: TRBV2; CDR3aa: CASSEGRNIQYF
v_gene: TRBV25-1; CDR3aa: CASSETGGGRRAFF
v_gene: TRBV15; CDR3aa: CATSRVMDGSPLHF
v_gene: TRBV18; CDR3aa: CASSPGGPGGTGELFF
v_gene: TRBV29-1; CDR3aa: CSVADRGKEKLFF
v_gene: TRBV7-6; CDR3aa: CASGSPVGNTIYF
v_gene: TRBV7-2; CDR3aa: CASSPSSSSDTQYF
v_gene: TRBV2; CDR3aa: CASILAGGIYNEQFF
v_gene: TRBV5-1; CDR3aa: CASNQGRGTNEKLFF
v_gene: TRBV6-1; CDR3aa: CASSGRTGLWNTEAFF